One sample yielded the 3 T cell receptor beta chains listed below, sequenced in a study of blood T cell repertoires in COVID-19. The data were produced by immunoSEQ multiplex PCR, yet TCRdb's version contains in-frame clones alone and is incomplete. The profile shows about 310,000 clones, more than 75% of them singletons. The specimen was peripheral blood. These receptor sequences come from a man in his forties or fifties with active or convalescent COVID-19.

The chain employs TRBV29-1 and TRBJ2-3, with 16 positions matching TRBD2. The CDR3 length is 15 residues. Germline-derived CDR1 and CDR2 are SQVTM and ANQGSEA. The junction had 6 bases not matched to a gene; V was cut back by 6 bases and J by 6 bases. The CDR3 DNA reads as TGCAGCGTATCCGGGACTAGCGGGAGGGCTGATACGCAGTATTTT. This gives the protein CSVSGTSGRADTQYF.

The chain links TRBV6-2 or TRBV6-3 to TRBJ1-2; D is ambiguous. Trimming removed 2 bases at V and 4 bases at J, with 8 bases between. Germline V gene lookup returns CDR1 MNHEY and CDR2 SVGEGT. The CDR3 spans 13 residues. For the CDR3, the DNA is TGTGCCAGCAGTTACAATACAGCCTATGGCTACACCTTC. Protein: CASSYNTAYGYTF.

The chain employs TRBV10-3 and TRBJ2-7; a weak D match, TRBD1 (6 bases). The CDR3 is 14 residues long. Germline CDR1 reads ENHRY; CDR2 reads SYGVKD. Between the trimmed V and J ends, which lost 1 base and 5 bases, there was a span of 12 bases. The CDR3, as DNA: TGTGCCATCAGTGAGTGGCAGGGGAAGGACGAGCAGTACTTC. Translated: CAISEWQGKDEQYF.